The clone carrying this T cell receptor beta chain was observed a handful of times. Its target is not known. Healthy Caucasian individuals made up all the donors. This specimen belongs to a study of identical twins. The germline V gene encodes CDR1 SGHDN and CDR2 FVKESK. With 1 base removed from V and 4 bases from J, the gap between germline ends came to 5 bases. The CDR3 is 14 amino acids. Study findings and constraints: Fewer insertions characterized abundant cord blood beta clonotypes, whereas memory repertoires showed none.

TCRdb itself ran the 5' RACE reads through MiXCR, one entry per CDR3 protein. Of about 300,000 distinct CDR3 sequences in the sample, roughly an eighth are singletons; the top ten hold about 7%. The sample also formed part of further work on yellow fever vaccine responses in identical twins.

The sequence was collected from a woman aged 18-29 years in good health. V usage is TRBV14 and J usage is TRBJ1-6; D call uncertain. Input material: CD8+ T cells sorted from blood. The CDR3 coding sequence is TGTGCCAGCAGCCAAGTTCAGTATAATTCACCCCTCCACTTT. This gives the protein CASSQVQYNSPLHF.